The 21 T cell receptor beta chains below were found in one sample sequenced in a study of cytomegalovirus exposure and HLA in healthy donors. The PCR had 60 Vbeta and 13 Jbeta primers. The repertoire was sequenced with immunoSEQ multiplex PCR; TCRdb's copy has only in-frame clones and lacks some. Seen here are roughly 100,000 clones, around 73% observed once, and the top ten hold 0.7% to 0.85%. The sequencing input was PBMCs. These receptors were taken from a woman aged 55-70 years in good health and CMV-seronegative.

The rearrangement joins TRBV18 to TRBJ1-4, with TRBD1 identical over 9 bases. This CDR3 has 15 residues. V shed 3 bases, J shed 6 bases, and the junction held 5 bases outside the gene matches. Looked up from germline, CDR1 is KGHSH and CDR2 is LQKENI. The CDR3 sequence: CASSPSGTGHEKLFF. As DNA, the CDR3 is TGTGCCAGCTCACCTTCCGGGACAGGGCATGAAAAACTGTTTTTT.

This clone occurred a few times. The rearrangement uses TRBV7-9 and TRBJ1-1; the D gene is possibly TRBD1 (6 bases). The CDR3 contains 14 residues. V was cut by 1 base and J by 5 bases, with 11 bases left in between. Germline V gene lookup returns CDR1 SEHNR and CDR2 FQNEAQ (reference sequence). This chain's CDR3 is CASSLGEGDTEAFF. In nucleotides, the CDR3 is TGTGCCAGCAGCTTAGGGGAGGGGGATACTGAAGCTTTCTTT.

The CDR3: CASNQGAGANVLTF. The CDR3 DNA follows: TGTGCCAGCAATCAGGGGGCTGGGGCCAACGTCCTGACTTTC. The chain carries TRBV25-1 and TRBJ2-6; 7 bases are a match to TRBD1. The trim removed 7 bases at V and 2 bases at J, leaving 2 bases unmatched. The CDR3 is 14 residues long. Looked up from germline, CDR1 is MGHDK and CDR2 is SYGVNS.

The chain couples TRBV6-5 to TRBJ1-2; 8 bases map to TRBD1. CDR1 is MNHEY, CDR2 SVGAGI, per germline. J gave up 8 bases and V 5 bases, and 13 bases lay outside the gene matches. The CDR3 has 15 amino acids. This CDR3 is CASSQHQTGAGGYTF. The CDR3 region has the DNA TGTGCCAGCAGTCAACACCAGACAGGGGCAGGAGGCTACACCTTC.

This clone was observed a handful of times. This chain uses TRBV2 with TRBJ1-3; a possible D gene is TRBD1 (5 bases). The length of the CDR3 is 13 residues. From germline, CDR1 is SNHLY and CDR2 FYNNEI. Between the trimmed V and J ends, which lost 5 bases and 3 bases, there was a span of 8 bases. The CDR3 spells CASSQGNGNTIYF. CDR3 bases: TGTGCCAGCAGTCAGGGAAATGGAAACACCATATATTTT.

This clone was seen just once. V gene TRBV7-9 combines with J gene TRBJ1-1, with TRBD1 identical over 9 bases. V trimming: 2 bases; J trimming: 5 bases; junction bases outside the gene matches: 3. CDR1 and CDR2 from the germline V gene are SEHNR and FQNEAQ (reference sequence). This CDR3 is 14 amino acids long. CDR3 coding DNA: TGTGCCAGCAGCTTATCGGACAGGGGAACTGAAGCTTTCTTT. This gives the protein CASSLSDRGTEAFF.

The genes are TRBV5-1 and TRBJ1-2, with TRBD1 identical over 8 bases. V was pared by 4 bases and J by 1 base, with 3 bases of the junction left unmatched. Germline V lookup: CDR1 SGHRS, CDR2 YFSETQ. The length of the CDR3 is 14 residues. The CDR3 loop is CASSPGQGNYGYTF. CDR3 in DNA: TGCGCCAGCAGCCCTGGACAGGGTAACTATGGCTACACCTTC.

This chain connects TRBV27 to TRBJ2-2, with no clear D. This CDR3 is 13 amino acids long. Germline-derived CDR1 and CDR2 are MNHEY and SMNVEV (reference sequence). V was clipped by 0 bases and J by 4 bases, with 3 bases between them. The CDR3 loop reads CASSLSLTGELFF. In DNA form, the CDR3 reads TGTGCCAGCAGTTTATCCCTCACCGGGGAGCTGTTTTTT.

V is TRBV5-1 and J is TRBJ2-1, with 10 positions matching TRBD2. The CDR3 sequence is 16 residues long. V trimming: 4 bases; J trimming: 5 bases; junction bases outside the gene matches: 9. Germline V gives CDR1 SGHRS, CDR2 YFSETQ. The CDR3 coding sequence is TGCGCCAGCAGCGGGGCTAGCGGGGGACCGGACAATGAGCAGTTCTTC. The encoded protein is CASSGASGGPDNEQFF.

This rearrangement joins TRBV25-1 to TRBJ2-7; 11 bases are shared with TRBD2. The junction had 10 bases not matched to a gene; V was cut back by 6 bases and J by 6 bases. The germline V gene has CDR1 MGHDK and CDR2 SYGVNS. This CDR3 contains 15 residues. The CDR3 reads CASSPNPGTSGEQYF. As DNA, the CDR3 is TGTGCCAGCAGCCCCAACCCCGGGACTAGCGGCGAGCAGTACTTC.

In its sample, this clone was seen once. The rearrangement links TRBV5-1 to TRBJ2-7; TRBD1 is a possible D gene (6 bases). Germline lookup yields CDR1 SGHRS and CDR2 YFSETQ. CDR3 length: 15 residues. The V and J ends lost 2 bases and 2 bases respectively, with 14 bases between them. The DNA for the CDR3 is TGCGCCAGCAGCTTTAGGTTACAGGGCACCTACGAGCAGTACTTC. It encodes CASSFRLQGTYEQYF. Full variable domain (rest looked up from reference TRBV5-1 and TRBJ2-7): KAGVTQTPRYLIKTRGQQVTLSCSPISGHRSVSWYQQTPGQGLQFLFEYFSETQRNKGNFPGRFSGRQFSNSRSEMNVSTLELGDSALYLCASSFRLQGTYEQYFGPGTRLTVT.

This clone came up a few times. The chain links TRBV6-4 to TRBJ2-3, with D possibly being TRBD2 (7 bases). V was clipped by 3 bases and J by 2 bases, with 15 bases between them. The CDR3 extends over 16 amino acids. The germline CDR1 and CDR2 sequences are MRHNA and SNTAGT. The CDR3 is CASSESGGGPTDTQYF. The CDR3 DNA reads as TGTGCCAGCAGTGAAAGTGGGGGGGGCCCCACAGATACGCAGTATTTT.

The chain couples TRBV4-3 to TRBJ2-3; TRBD1 is a possible D gene (5 bases). Germline V gene lookup returns CDR1 LGHNA and CDR2 YSLEER. V shed 6 bases and J shed 6 bases, with 7 bases lying between them. The CDR3 contains 11 residues. The chain's CDR3 is CASSGADTQYF. In DNA form, the CDR3 reads TGCGCCAGCAGTGGGGCGGATACGCAGTATTTT.

This chain links TRBV2 with TRBJ1-5; D remains unclear. The CDR3 is made up of 13 amino acids. Germline CDR1 reads SNHLY; CDR2 reads FYNNEI. The V gene lost 0 bases and the J gene lost 6 bases, with 6 bases spanning the gap. CDR3 region: CASSEARVQPQHF. CDR3 sequence (DNA): TGTGCCAGCAGTGAAGCGCGGGTTCAGCCCCAGCATTTT.

The chain links TRBV6-5 to TRBJ2-1, with D perhaps TRBD2 (5 bases). Trimming pared 2 bases from V and 0 bases from J, leaving 11 bases between. Germline-derived CDR1 and CDR2 are MNHEY and SVGAGI. This CDR3 is built from 16 residues. CDR3 DNA: TGTGCCAGCAGTTACAGGCGGGCTTACTCCTACAATGAGCAGTTCTTC. It codes for CASSYRRAYSYNEQFF.

This chain connects TRBV10-1 to TRBJ2-5; unclear D gene. V lost 3 bases, J lost 0 bases, and 8 bases lay in between. CDR1 WNHNN and CDR2 SYGVQD come from the germline V gene (reference sequence). The CDR3 covers 14 residues. CDR3 DNA sequence: TGCGCCAGCAGTGATAGTAAAGACCAAGAGACCCAGTACTTC. Protein sequence: CASSDSKDQETQYF.

The chain combines TRBV9 with TRBJ1-5, with D perhaps matching TRBD1 (5 bases). V was trimmed by 0 bases and J by 3 bases, leaving 10 bases between them. This CDR3 region has 15 residues. CDR1 and CDR2 (germline): SGDLS, YYNGEE. The CDR3 is CASSVGQGSNQPQHF. DNA for the CDR3: TGTGCCAGCAGCGTAGGGCAGGGTTCCAATCAGCCCCAGCATTTT. Looking up the rest from reference TRBV9 and TRBJ1-5 gives the full variable domain: DSGVTQTPKHLITATGQRVTLRCSPRSGDLSVYWYQQSLDQGLQFLIQYYNGEERAKGNILERFSAQQFPDLHSELNLSSLELGDSALYFCASSVGQGSNQPQHFGDGTRLSIL.

CDR3 protein: CASSYSGQGGLYGYTF. The DNA for the CDR3 is TGTGCCAGCAGTTACTCAGGGCAGGGGGGCCTCTATGGCTACACCTTC. The chain is built from TRBV6-5 and TRBJ1-2; 7 nucleotides align to TRBD1. Germline V gene data show CDR1 as MNHEY and CDR2 as SVGAGI. Trimming removed 0 bases from V and 4 bases from J; junction bases left unmatched: 8. CDR3 size: 16 residues.

The chain combines TRBV7-9 with TRBJ2-1; D is unclear. The CDR3 sequence is 12 residues long. The germline V gene encodes CDR1 SEHNR and CDR2 FQNEAQ (reference sequence). V lost 4 bases and J 9 bases, leaving 10 bases between the germline ends. The CDR3 DNA reads as TGTGCCAGCAGCTCCCGGGTGGGTGAGCAGTTCTTC. Residues: CASSSRVGEQFF. Using reference TRBV7-9 and TRBJ2-1 for the parts outside the CDR3, the full variable domain is DTGVSQNPRHKITKRGQNVTFRCDPISEHNRLYWYRQTLGQGPEFLTYFQNEAQLEKSRLLSDRFSAERPKGSFSTLEIQRTEQGDSAMYLCASSSRVGEQFFGPGTRLTVL.

The rearrangement links TRBV6-5 to TRBJ2-5, with D maybe TRBD1 (5 bases). Trimming removed 7 bases from V and 4 bases from J, with 13 bases in between. Germline V lookup: CDR1 MNHEY, CDR2 SVGAGI. The length of the CDR3 is 13 residues. CDR3 in DNA: TGTGCCAGCACCAGGGCTGGTGGAGAGACCCAGTACTTC. Encoded protein: CASTRAGGETQYF.

The CDR3 nucleotides read TGTGCCAGTAGCAATACAGGACCAAGTGAGCCCCAGCATTTT. The encoded protein is CASSNTGPSEPQHF. This chain joins TRBV19 and TRBJ1-5; D may be TRBD1 (5 bases). Per the germline V gene, CDR1 is LNHDA and CDR2 is SQIVND (reference sequence). The CDR3 is made up of 14 amino acids. Trimming pared 6 bases from V and 8 bases from J, leaving 17 bases between.